The present TCR beta chain was sequenced within a study of blood T cell repertoires in COVID-19. Turning to the study itself: Collection of acute and convalescent COVID-19 samples took place in the United States, Italy and Spain.

Sequenced by immunoSEQ multiplex PCR; TCRdb stores in-frame clones only, minus some. This sample yields more than 150,000 clones, of which roughly three quarters are seen a single time; around 15% belongs to the top ten. Cohorts were based on clinical histories the participants reported. V shed 2 bases and J 0 bases; nucleotides not matched to a gene: 9. The CDR3 is 18 amino acids. Germline V lookup: CDR1 SGHVS, CDR2 FNYEAQ. The specimen sequenced was PBMCs or T cells enriched from blood (not recorded which). The receptor comes from a man aged 55 to 70 who had been exposed to COVID-19. The rearrangement joins TRBV7-6 to TRBJ2-1, with 8 bases matching TRBD2. CDR3 sequence: CASSLRGLAGGSYNEQFF. The CDR3 DNA sequence: TGTGCCAGCAGCTTAAGAGGCCTAGCGGGTGGCTCCTACAATGAGCAGTTCTTC.